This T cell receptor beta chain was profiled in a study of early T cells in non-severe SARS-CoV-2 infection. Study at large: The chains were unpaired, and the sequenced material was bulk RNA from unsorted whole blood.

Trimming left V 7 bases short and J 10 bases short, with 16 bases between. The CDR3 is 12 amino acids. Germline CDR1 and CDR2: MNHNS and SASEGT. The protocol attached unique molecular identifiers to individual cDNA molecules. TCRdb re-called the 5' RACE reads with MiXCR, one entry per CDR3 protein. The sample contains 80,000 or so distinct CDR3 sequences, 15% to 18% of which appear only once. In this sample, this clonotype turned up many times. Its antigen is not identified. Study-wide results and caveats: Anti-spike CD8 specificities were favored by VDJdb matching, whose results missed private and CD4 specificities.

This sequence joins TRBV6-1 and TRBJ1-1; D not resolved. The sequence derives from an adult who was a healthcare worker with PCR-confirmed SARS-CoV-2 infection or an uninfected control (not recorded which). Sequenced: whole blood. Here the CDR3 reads CASTVPPSRAFF. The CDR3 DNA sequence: TGTGCCAGCACCGTTCCCCCGTCAAGAGCTTTCTTT.